The 17 T cell receptor beta chains in this list originate from one sample, sequenced in a study of blood T cell repertoires in COVID-19. Some clones are missing from TCRdb's copy, which holds only in-frame ones; the method was immunoSEQ multiplex PCR. The sample contains 100,000 to 150,000 clones, more than 75% of which appear only once. Sequenced sample: peripheral blood. All receptors derive from a woman between 50 and 59 years old with acute or convalescent COVID-19.

The genes are TRBV19 and TRBJ1-2; no definite D call. Trimming removed 1 base at V and 8 bases at J, with 17 bases between. Germline lookup yields CDR1 LNHDA and CDR2 SQIVND (reference sequence). The CDR3 contains 15 residues. The CDR3 coding sequence is TGTGCCAGTAGTATAGTAGAGGCCCTTCCTGGAGGCTACACCTTC. It specifies CASSIVEALPGGYTF.

V usage is TRBV11-3 and J usage is TRBJ1-1; the D gene is possibly TRBD1 (5 bases). Trimming cost V 0 bases and J 7 bases, with 12 bases left between them. The CDR3 spans 14 residues. Germline CDR1 is SGHNT and CDR2 is YENEEA. The CDR3 DNA follows: TGTGCCAGCAGCTTAGATCAAGGACACAGTGAAGCTTTCTTT. This translates into CASSLDQGHSEAFF. The variable domain in full, with the rest retrieved from reference TRBV11-3 and TRBJ1-1, is EAGVVQSPRYKIIEKKQPVAFWCNPISGHNTLYWYLQNLGQGPELLIRYENEEAVDDSQLPKDRFSAERLKGVDSTLKIQPAELGDSAVYLCASSLDQGHSEAFFGQGTRLTVV.

The rearrangement links TRBV23-1 to TRBJ1-3, with D tentatively TRBD1 (6 bases). TRBV23-1 is known as an ORF, though its function is uncertain. The CDR3 covers 13 residues. The V end was cut by 6 bases, the J end by 0 bases, with 6 bases between. The CDR3 nucleotides read TGCGCCAGCAGGGACAGCTCTGGAAACACCATATATTTT. As protein: CASRDSSGNTIYF.

This clone occurred a few times. The gene calls are TRBV19 and TRBJ1-2; D unresolved. Germline V gives CDR1 LNHDA, CDR2 SQIVND (reference sequence). This CDR3 region has 14 residues. The germline V and J ends were trimmed by 3 bases and 5 bases, with 13 bases remaining between them. The CDR3 DNA reads TGTGCCAGTAGTATCGCCGACTATTTGTATGGCTACACCTTC. Its translation is CASSIADYLYGYTF. Filled out from reference TRBV19 and TRBJ1-2, the complete variable domain reads DGGITQSPKYLFRKEGQNVTLSCEQNLNHDAMYWYRQDPGQGLRLIYYSQIVNDFQKGDIAEGYSVSREKKESFPLTVTSAQKNPTAFYLCASSIADYLYGYTFGSGTRLTVV.

This clone occurred once. The CDR3 DNA reads as TGTGCCAGCAGCTTAGCACACATCCAAGACGAGCAGTACTTC. This gives the protein CASSLAHIQDEQYF. The genes are TRBV7-8 and TRBJ2-7; D gene ambiguous. The CDR3 sequence is 14 residues long. Germline assignment: CDR1 SGHVS and CDR2 FQNEAQ. Trimming shortened V by 0 bases and J by 5 bases, and 11 bases separated the two germline ends.

V usage is TRBV19 and J usage is TRBJ1-1, with D possibly matching TRBD1 (6 bases). Germline V gene data show CDR1 as LNHDA and CDR2 as SQIVND (reference sequence). There are 16 residues in the CDR3. Trimming took off 5 bases at V and 3 bases at J, with 19 bases between the two ends. The CDR3 DNA reads as TGTGCCAGTAGTCTTAGGAACAGGGTAGGGGACACTGAAGCTTTCTTT. Protein: CASSLRNRVGDTEAFF.

The chain couples TRBV5-1 to TRBJ1-1; tentatively, D is TRBD1 (5 bases). The germline gives CDR1 SGHRS, CDR2 YFSETQ. The CDR3 has 18 amino acids. Trimming cost V 4 bases and J 5 bases, with 27 bases left between them. The CDR3 here is CASSPYTRYQGLGTEAFF. The CDR3 coding sequence is TGCGCCAGCAGCCCGTATACCCGTTATCAGGGTTTAGGGACTGAAGCTTTCTTT.

Notes on this clone: Other nucleotide sequences from this sample produce the same CDR3. This rearrangement joins TRBV5-1 to TRBJ1-1; D is unresolved. Germline CDR1 is SGHRS and CDR2 is YFSETQ. This CDR3 is built from 14 residues. Deletions cut 0 bases from V and 2 bases from J, with 8 bases between. The CDR3 reads CASSLGAVNTEAFF. CDR3 sequence (DNA): TGCGCCAGCAGCTTGGGGGCAGTTAACACTGAAGCTTTCTTT.

This clone was observed a single time. This chain connects TRBV28 to TRBJ1-4; 7 bases match TRBD1. CDR1 and CDR2 (germline): MDHEN, SYDVKM. Germline trimming cut 3 bases from V and 10 bases from J; bases unmatched to any gene: 8. This CDR3 spans 14 amino acids. The CDR3 loop is CASSFSGRQGKLFF. In DNA, the CDR3 is TGTGCCAGCAGTTTTTCCGGACGACAGGGAAAACTGTTTTTT.

In DNA form, the CDR3 reads TGTGCCAGCTCGGCAGGGGGTTATCAGCCCCAGCATTTT. Its protein is CASSAGGYQPQHF. The chain joins TRBV18 to TRBJ1-5; TRBD1 agrees at 7 bases. CDR1 and CDR2 (germline): KGHSH, LQKENI. With 6 bases clipped from V and 5 bases from J, the junction kept 4 bases outside the gene matches. This CDR3 region has 13 residues.

This chain connects TRBV19 to TRBJ1-2, with a weak D call TRBD1 (6 bases). Germline V gene sequence: CDR1 LNHDA, CDR2 SQIVND (reference sequence). V was trimmed by 5 bases and J by 4 bases, leaving 17 bases between them. The CDR3 runs to 15 residues. For the CDR3, the DNA is TGTGCCAGTAGTTCATGGACAGTCTCAGTCTATGGCTACACCTTC. Translation gives CASSSWTVSVYGYTF.

The rearrangement joins TRBV19 to TRBJ2-5; perhaps TRBD2 as D (5 bases). V was trimmed by 10 bases and J by 4 bases, leaving 10 bases between them. The germline V gene has CDR1 LNHDA and CDR2 SQIVND (reference sequence). The CDR3 extends over 11 amino acids. The CDR3 region is CATGRGETQYF. CDR3 DNA: TGTGCCACAGGTCGGGGAGAGACCCAGTACTTC.

The chain has TRBV11-3 and TRBJ2-2; TRBD1 matches at 10 bases. Germline assignment: CDR1 SGHNT and CDR2 YENEEA. The CDR3 contains 17 residues. The V and J ends lost 5 bases and 6 bases, in that order; junction bases with no gene match: 12. CDR3 amino acids: CASSRTGGDLPAGELFF. The CDR3 nucleotides are TGTGCCAGCAGCCGGACAGGGGGGGACTTGCCGGCCGGGGAGCTGTTTTTT.

V usage is TRBV27 and J usage is TRBJ1-3, with TRBD1 matching 7 bases. V lost 6 bases, J lost 2 bases, and 4 bases stayed unmatched. The CDR3 length is 14 residues. CDR1 and CDR2 (germline): MNHEY, SMNVEV (reference sequence). The CDR3 here is CASRTGSPGNTIYF. For the CDR3, the DNA is TGTGCCAGCAGGACAGGGAGCCCTGGAAACACCATATATTTT.

The chain recombines TRBV10-3 with TRBJ2-7, with D possibly TRBD2 on 6 matching bases. Trimming took off 4 bases at V and 1 base at J, with 17 bases between the two ends. The germline V gene encodes CDR1 ENHRY and CDR2 SYGVKD. The CDR3 length is 16 residues. The CDR3 nucleotides are TGTGCCATCAGTGGTAATTTCCGGGGGTGGTCCTACGAGCAGTACTTC. Protein: CAISGNFRGWSYEQYF.

This clone was detected only a few times. The chain uses TRBV19 and TRBJ1-4; D may be TRBD1 (5 bases). The germline V gene has CDR1 LNHDA and CDR2 SQIVND (reference sequence). The CDR3 covers 14 residues. Trimming removed 1 base from V and 7 bases from J, with 10 bases in between. The CDR3 DNA reads as TGTGCCAGTAGTATAGGGGGGGTTGCTGAAAAACTGTTTTTT. This translates into CASSIGGVAEKLFF.

This chain uses TRBV7-8 with TRBJ2-7; weak D call: TRBD2 (5 bases). CDR3 length: 15 residues. V lost 6 bases to trimming and J lost 0 bases, with 15 bases between them. In germline, CDR1 is SGHVS, CDR2 FQNEAQ. The CDR3 DNA reads TGTGCCAGCAGTTCGGCCGGGAAGAGCTCCTACGAGCAGTACTTC. Protein: CASSSAGKSSYEQYF.